This T cell receptor beta chain originates from a study of T cells in Graves' hyperthyroidism and ophthalmopathy. The germline CDR1 and CDR2 sequences are SGHRS and YFSETQ. CDR3 length equals 16 residues. Deletions cut 0 bases from V and 1 base from J, with 13 bases between. The table lists this clonotype with many counts. Researchers amplified the TCR beta CDR3 regions from RNA transcripts. The primer set for the first-round RT-PCR of the TCR CDR3 was HTBI. TCRdb used MiXCR to reprocess the multiplex PCR reads, holding one entry per CDR3 protein. The table includes approximately 350,000 distinct CDR3 sequences, 13% to 15% detected once.

Input material: blood. This TCR derives from a woman in her sixties with Graves' ophthalmopathy. The chain joins TRBV5-1 to TRBJ2-5; D might be TRBD1 (6 bases). As DNA, the CDR3 is TGCGCCAGCAGCTTGGAGCGGACAGAGCCCCAAGAGACCCAGTACTTC. It translates to CASSLERTEPQETQYF. Drawing the rest from reference TRBV5-1 and TRBJ2-5, the complete variable domain is KAGVTQTPRYLIKTRGQQVTLSCSPISGHRSVSWYQQTPGQGLQFLFEYFSETQRNKGNFPGRFSGRQFSNSRSEMNVSTLELGDSALYLCASSLERTEPQETQYFGPGTRLLVL.